The 2 T cell receptor beta chains listed next were all sequenced from one sample in a study of shared clonotypes between healthy human individuals. TCRdb's table, derived via immunoSEQ multiplex PCR, lists solely in-frame clones and lacks some. Among approximately 720,000 clones, under 95% were seen once, and the ten largest hold 24%. Only CD45RO-negative cells positively selected for CCR7 counted as naive CD8 cells, so terminally differentiated effector memory CD45RA+ cells were excluded. Sequenced: naive CD8+ T cells sorted from blood. These receptors were obtained from a man aged 25 to 40 in good health.

The V gene is TRBV27, the J gene TRBJ1-1; D uncertain. Trimming pared 6 bases from V and 4 bases from J, leaving 12 bases between. Germline V gene sequence: CDR1 MNHEY, CDR2 SMNVEV (reference sequence). This CDR3 contains 13 residues. Here the CDR3 reads CASRGGRITEAFF. CDR3 bases: TGTGCCAGCAGGGGAGGGCGGATCACTGAAGCTTTCTTT.

The chain uses TRBV27 and TRBJ1-2; D unresolved. The V end lost 5 bases, the J end lost 0 bases, and 10 bases lay between the germline ends. This CDR3 has 14 amino acids. In germline, CDR1 is MNHEY, CDR2 SMNVEV (reference sequence). CDR3 region: CASSPILANYGYTF. The DNA of the CDR3 is TGTGCCAGCAGTCCCATTTTAGCTAACTATGGCTACACCTTC.